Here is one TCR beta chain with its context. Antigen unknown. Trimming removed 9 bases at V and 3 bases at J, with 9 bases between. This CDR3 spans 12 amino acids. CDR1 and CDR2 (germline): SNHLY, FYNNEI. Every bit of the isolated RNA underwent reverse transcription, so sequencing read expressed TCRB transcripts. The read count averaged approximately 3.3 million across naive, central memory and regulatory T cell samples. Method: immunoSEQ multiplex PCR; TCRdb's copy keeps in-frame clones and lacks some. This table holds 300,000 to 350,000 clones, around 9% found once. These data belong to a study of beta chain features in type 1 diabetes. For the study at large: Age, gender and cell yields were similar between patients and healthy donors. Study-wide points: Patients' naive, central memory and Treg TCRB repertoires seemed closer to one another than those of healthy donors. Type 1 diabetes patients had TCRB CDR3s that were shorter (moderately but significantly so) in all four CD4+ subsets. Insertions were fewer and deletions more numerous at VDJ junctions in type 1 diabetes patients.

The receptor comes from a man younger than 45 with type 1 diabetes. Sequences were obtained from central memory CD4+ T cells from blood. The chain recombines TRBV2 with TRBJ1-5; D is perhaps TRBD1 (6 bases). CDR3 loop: CARYRDNQPQHF. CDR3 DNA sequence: TGTGCCAGGTACAGGGACAATCAGCCCCAGCATTTT.